This entry is about one T cell receptor (beta chain). The antigen remains unidentified. V was cut by 3 bases and J by 7 bases, with 13 bases left in between. Germline lookup yields CDR1 MGHRA and CDR2 YSYEKL. The CDR3 length is 15 residues. The data derive from a study of tumor and adjacent non-tumor tissue in lung cancer. Whole-study results and caveats: Compared with tumor, normal lung showed significantly lower TCR diversity.

This sample's RNA came from whole unsorted tissue. Three rounds of nested PCR, following a modified ARM-PCR protocol, produced the TCRbeta library. TCRdb processed the multiplex PCR reads anew with MiXCR; each CDR3 protein has one entry. The table lists under 100,000 distinct CDR3 sequences, around 70% of them singletons. The gene calls are TRBV4-1 and TRBJ2-6, with D unclear. Sequencing was carried out using lung tumor tissue. This TCR was sampled from a woman in her sixties or seventies with non-small cell lung cancer. The CDR3 DNA is TGCGCCAGCAGCCAGCCTACAGATTCAGCCAACGTCCTGACTTTC. This codes for CASSQPTDSANVLTF.